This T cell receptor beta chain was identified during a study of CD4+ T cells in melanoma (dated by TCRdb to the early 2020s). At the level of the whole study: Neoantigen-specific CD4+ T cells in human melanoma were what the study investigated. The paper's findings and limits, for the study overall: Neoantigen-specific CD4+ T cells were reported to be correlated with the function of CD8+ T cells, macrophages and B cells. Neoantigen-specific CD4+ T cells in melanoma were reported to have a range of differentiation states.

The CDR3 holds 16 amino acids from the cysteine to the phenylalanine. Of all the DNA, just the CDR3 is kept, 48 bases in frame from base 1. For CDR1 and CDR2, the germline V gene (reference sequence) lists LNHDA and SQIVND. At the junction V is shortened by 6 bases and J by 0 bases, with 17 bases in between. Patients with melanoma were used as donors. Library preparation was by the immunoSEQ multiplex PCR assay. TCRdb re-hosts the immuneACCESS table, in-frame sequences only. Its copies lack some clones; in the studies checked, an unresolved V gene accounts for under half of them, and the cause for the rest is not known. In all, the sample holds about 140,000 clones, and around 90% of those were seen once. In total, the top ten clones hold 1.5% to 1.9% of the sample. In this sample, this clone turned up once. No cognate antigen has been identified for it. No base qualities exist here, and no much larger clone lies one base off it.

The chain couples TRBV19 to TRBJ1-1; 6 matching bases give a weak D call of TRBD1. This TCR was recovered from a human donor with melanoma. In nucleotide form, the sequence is TGTGCCAGTAGACAAACAGGGTACCTAATGAACACTGAAGCTTTCTTT. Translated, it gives CASRQTGYLMNTEAFF.